The clone carrying this T cell receptor beta chain was picked up a small number of times. V lost 5 bases, J lost 4 bases, and 18 bases lay in between. The CDR3 covers 15 residues. The germline V gene encodes CDR1 MNHEY and CDR2 SMNVEV (reference sequence). The sample comes from a study of beta chain features in type 1 diabetes. The single heparinised draw taken from each donor contained around 110 mL of blood on average. Markers CD45RO/CCR7/CD25/CD127/CD95/CD27 served to sort CD4+ naive, central memory, regulatory and stem cell-like memory cells. The authors obtained over 95% purity in all sorted populations. Every isolated RNA sample was fully reverse transcribed, so sequencing captured expressed TCRB transcripts. Using immunoSEQ multiplex PCR, the repertoire was profiled, and TCRdb retains in-frame clones only, with some absent. The table lists approximately 380,000 clones, roughly 16% of them singletons, with 0.019% in the top ten.

The sequence derives from a woman between 18 and 30 years old in good health. Sequences were obtained from naive CD4+ T cells from blood. The rearrangement joins TRBV27 to TRBJ2-7; TRBD1 is a possible D gene (6 bases). CDR3 sequence: CASSTSSGHQYEQYF. CDR3 sequence (DNA): TGTGCCAGCAGTACCTCCTCGGGACACCAGTACGAGCAGTACTTC.